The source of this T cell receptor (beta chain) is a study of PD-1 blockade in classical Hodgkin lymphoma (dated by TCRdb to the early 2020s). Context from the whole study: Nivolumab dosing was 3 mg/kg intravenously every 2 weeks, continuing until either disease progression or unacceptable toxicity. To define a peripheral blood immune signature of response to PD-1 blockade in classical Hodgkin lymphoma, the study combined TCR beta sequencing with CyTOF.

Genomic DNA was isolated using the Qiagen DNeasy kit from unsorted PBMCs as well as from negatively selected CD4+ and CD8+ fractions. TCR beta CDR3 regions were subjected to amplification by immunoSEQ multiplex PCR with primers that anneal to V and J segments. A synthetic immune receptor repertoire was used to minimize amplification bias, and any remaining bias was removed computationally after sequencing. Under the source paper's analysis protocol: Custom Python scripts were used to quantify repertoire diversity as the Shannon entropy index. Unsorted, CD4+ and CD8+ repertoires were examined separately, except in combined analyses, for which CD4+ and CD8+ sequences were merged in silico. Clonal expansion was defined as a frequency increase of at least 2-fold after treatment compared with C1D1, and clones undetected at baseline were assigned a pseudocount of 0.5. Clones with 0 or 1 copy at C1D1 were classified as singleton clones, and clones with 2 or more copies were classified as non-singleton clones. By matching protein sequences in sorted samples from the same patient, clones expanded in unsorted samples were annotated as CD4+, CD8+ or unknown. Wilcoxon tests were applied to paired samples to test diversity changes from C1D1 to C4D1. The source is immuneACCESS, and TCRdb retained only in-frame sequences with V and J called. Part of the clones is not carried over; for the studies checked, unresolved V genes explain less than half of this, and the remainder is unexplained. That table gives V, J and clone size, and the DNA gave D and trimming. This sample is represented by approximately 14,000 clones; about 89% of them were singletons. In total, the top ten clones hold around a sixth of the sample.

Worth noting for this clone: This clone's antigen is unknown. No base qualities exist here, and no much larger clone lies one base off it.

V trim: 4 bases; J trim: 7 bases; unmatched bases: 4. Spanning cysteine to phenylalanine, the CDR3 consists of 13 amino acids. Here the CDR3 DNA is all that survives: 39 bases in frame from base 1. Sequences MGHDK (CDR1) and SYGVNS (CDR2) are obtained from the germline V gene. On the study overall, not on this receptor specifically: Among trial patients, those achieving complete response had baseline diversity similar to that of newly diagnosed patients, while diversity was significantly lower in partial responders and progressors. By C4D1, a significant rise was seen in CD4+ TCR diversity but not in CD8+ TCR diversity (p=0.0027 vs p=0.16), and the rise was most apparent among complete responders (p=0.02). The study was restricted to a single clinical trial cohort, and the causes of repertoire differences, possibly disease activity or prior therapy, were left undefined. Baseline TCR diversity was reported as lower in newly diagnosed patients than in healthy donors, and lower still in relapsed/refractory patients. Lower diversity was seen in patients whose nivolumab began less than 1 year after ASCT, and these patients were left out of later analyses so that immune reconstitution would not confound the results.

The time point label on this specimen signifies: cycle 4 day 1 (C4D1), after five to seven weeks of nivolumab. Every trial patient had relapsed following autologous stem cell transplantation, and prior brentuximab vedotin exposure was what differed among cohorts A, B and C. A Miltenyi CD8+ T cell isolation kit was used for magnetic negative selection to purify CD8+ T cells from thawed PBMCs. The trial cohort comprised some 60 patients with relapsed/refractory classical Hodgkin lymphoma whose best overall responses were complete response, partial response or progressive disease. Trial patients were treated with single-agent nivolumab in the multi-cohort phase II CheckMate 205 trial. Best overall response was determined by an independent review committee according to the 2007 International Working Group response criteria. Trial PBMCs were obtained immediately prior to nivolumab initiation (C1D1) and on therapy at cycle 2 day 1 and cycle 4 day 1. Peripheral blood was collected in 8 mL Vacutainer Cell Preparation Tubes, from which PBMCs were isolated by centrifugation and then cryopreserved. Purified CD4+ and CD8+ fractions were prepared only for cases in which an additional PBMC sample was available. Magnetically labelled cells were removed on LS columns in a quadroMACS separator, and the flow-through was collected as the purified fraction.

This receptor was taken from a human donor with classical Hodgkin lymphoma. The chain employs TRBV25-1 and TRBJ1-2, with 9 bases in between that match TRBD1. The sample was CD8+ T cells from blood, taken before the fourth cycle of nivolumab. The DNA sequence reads TGTGCCAGCAGTGTCGGACAGGGGTCTGGCTACACCTTC. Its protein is CASSVGQGSGYTF.